The 28 T cell receptor beta chains reported below all come from one sample, sequenced in a study of control samples from healthy donors and cancer patients. Profiling relied on immunoSEQ multiplex PCR, and the TCRdb table lists in-frame clones only, not all of them. In the table there are roughly 100,000 clones, more than 85% of which are singletons. Input material: blood. These receptors all come from a woman aged 50 to 60 in good health.

V gene TRBV28 combines with J gene TRBJ1-5, with D hard to call. V was clipped by 3 bases and J by 5 bases, with 14 bases between them. This CDR3 contains 15 residues. Per the germline V gene, CDR1 is MDHEN and CDR2 is SYDVKM. The CDR3 DNA follows: TGTGCCAGCAGTTTTGGGCAGGCTGGAGATCAGCCCCAGCATTTT. Residues: CASSFGQAGDQPQHF.

The chain joins TRBV24-1 to TRBJ2-3; D not certain. Germline assignment: CDR1 KGHDR and CDR2 SFDVKD. Trimming removed 4 bases from V and 0 bases from J, with 4 bases in between. The length of the CDR3 is 13 residues. The CDR3 loop is CATSEGSTDTQYF. The CDR3 DNA follows: TGTGCCACCAGTGAGGGTAGCACAGATACGCAGTATTTT.

This clone is a singleton in its sample. This sequence joins TRBV10-3 and TRBJ1-2; possible D gene TRBD1, 6 bases. This CDR3 has 15 residues. The V gene lost 3 bases and the J gene lost 7 bases, with 18 bases spanning the gap. Germline CDR1 is ENHRY and CDR2 is SYGVKD. The CDR3 DNA follows: TGTGCCATCAGTGATCCTGGGGGGGCTCTCGGTGGCTACACCTTC. Translation gives CAISDPGGALGGYTF.

This chain uses TRBV28 with TRBJ2-1, with D possibly matching TRBD1 (6 bases). Deletions cut 6 bases from V and 8 bases from J, with 20 bases between. This CDR3 has 15 residues. CDR1 is MDHEN, CDR2 SYDVKM, per germline. The CDR3: CASRYPGTRADEQFF. CDR3 coding DNA: TGTGCCAGCAGGTACCCCGGGACAAGAGCGGATGAGCAGTTCTTC. The full variable domain, with the rest looked up from reference TRBV28 and TRBJ2-1, is DVKVTQSSRYLVKRTGEKVFLECVQDMDHENMFWYRQDPGLGLRLIYFSYDVKMKEKGDIPEGYSVSREKKERFSLILESASTNQTSMYLCASRYPGTRADEQFFGPGTRLTVL.

The chain has TRBV7-9 and TRBJ2-7; D remains ambiguous. The germline gives CDR1 SEHNR, CDR2 FQNEAQ (reference sequence). The CDR3 is 13 residues long. The CDR3 loop is CGTRKADSYEQYF. In DNA form, the CDR3 reads TGTGGCACGCGAAAAGCAGACTCCTACGAGCAGTACTTC.

This sequence joins TRBV18 and TRBJ2-2; 10 nucleotides line up with TRBD2. The CDR3 contains 16 residues. Trimming cost V 0 bases and J 5 bases; bases outside gene matches: 3. CDR1 is KGHSH, CDR2 LQKENI, per germline. CDR3 region: CASSPPLAGTTGELFF. In nucleotides, the CDR3 is TGTGCCAGCTCACCACCACTAGCGGGAACGACCGGGGAGCTGTTTTTT.

The CDR3 DNA follows: TGTGCCAGTAGTTTCGGACTAGCGGGGCGACACACAGATACGCAGTATTTT. This gives the protein CASSFGLAGRHTDTQYF. The chain employs TRBV19 and TRBJ2-3; 12 bases line up with TRBD2. This CDR3 comprises 17 residues. Germline V lookup: CDR1 LNHDA, CDR2 SQIVND (reference sequence). With 5 bases clipped from V and 2 bases from J, the junction kept 8 bases outside the gene matches.

This chain links TRBV27 with TRBJ2-1; the match to TRBD1 covers 10 bases. The trim removed 5 bases at V and 7 bases at J, leaving 8 bases unmatched. CDR3 length: 15 amino acids. Looked up from germline, CDR1 is MNHEY and CDR2 is SMNVEV (reference sequence). CDR3 sequence (DNA): TGTGCCAGCAGTCAGAGACAGGGGGCGTATAATGAGCAGTTCTTC. Encoded protein: CASSQRQGAYNEQFF.

The rearrangement links TRBV13 to TRBJ2-4; D perhaps matches TRBD1 (6 bases). The CDR3 length is 13 residues. V dropped 7 bases and J dropped 2 bases, with 9 bases sitting between them. Germline-derived CDR1 and CDR2 are PRHDT and FYEKMQ (reference sequence). CDR3 nucleotides: TGTGCCAGCAACAGGGATACCAAAAACATTCAGTACTTC. This translates into CASNRDTKNIQYF. The variable domain in full, with the rest retrieved from reference TRBV13 and TRBJ2-4, is AAGVIQSPRHLIKEKRETATLKCYPIPRHDTVYWYQQGPGQDPQFLISFYEKMQSDKGSIPDRFSAQQFSDYHSELNMSSLELGDSALYFCASNRDTKNIQYFGAGTRLSVL.

This CDR3 reads CASSHSGTGDPYGYTF. The CDR3 coding sequence is TGTGCCAGCAGCCACTCCGGGACAGGGGACCCCTATGGCTACACCTTC. This chain connects TRBV7-2 to TRBJ1-2, with TRBD1 identical over 10 bases. V lost 5 bases to trimming and J lost 4 bases; unmatched junction nucleotides: 10. Germline CDR1 SGHTA, CDR2 FQGNSA. The CDR3 runs 16 residues.

Judged by abundance, this clone is medium-sized (0.01 to 0.1%). The J gene is TRBJ2-1, the V gene TRBV6-4; TRBD1 matches at 11 bases. CDR1 and CDR2 from the germline V gene are MRHNA and SNTAGT. There are 17 residues in the CDR3. V dropped 0 bases and J dropped 7; count of bases not matched to a gene: 8. The CDR3, as DNA: TGTGCCAGCAGTGACTCATATCGGGACAGGGGGACAAATGAGCAGTTCTTC. Translation: CASSDSYRDRGTNEQFF.

This chain joins TRBV21-1 and TRBJ1-6; the table calls TRBD1, which could not be checked here. TRBV21-1 is an annotated pseudogene. This CDR3 is built from 15 residues. The CDR3 region has the DNA TGTGCCAGCCCCGGGCGGCAGGGGGCTTATTCACCCCTCCACTTT. Protein: CASPGRQGAYSPLHF.

The V call is TRBV13, the J call TRBJ2-3, with 7 bases aligning to TRBD1. The germline CDR1 and CDR2 sequences are PRHDT and FYEKMQ (reference sequence). The CDR3 has 14 residues. Trimming took 4 bases from V and 2 from J; bases not matched to a gene: 3. The CDR3 DNA is TGTGCCAGCAGCTCGGGACAGTCCACAGATACGCAGTATTTT. Translated, it gives CASSSGQSTDTQYF.

The V gene is TRBV19, the J gene TRBJ2-7; D is undetermined. The CDR3 is made up of 13 amino acids. Per the germline V gene, CDR1 is LNHDA and CDR2 is SQIVND (reference sequence). V was cut by 6 bases and J by 3 bases, with 12 bases left in between. CDR3 in DNA: TGTGCCAGTAGATTTAGTAGCAACTACGAGCAGTACTTC. The encoded protein is CASRFSSNYEQYF.

This clone was counted between two and nine times. J is TRBJ1-2 and V is TRBV5-1; no clear D. Trimming left V 4 bases short and J 2 bases short, with 15 bases between. The CDR3 is 15 residues long. Germline-derived CDR1 and CDR2 are SGHRS and YFSETQ. The CDR3 bases are TGCGCCAGCAGCCCGGGTGGAAGGGTAAACTATGGCTACACCTTC. Translation gives CASSPGGRVNYGYTF.

The chain joins TRBV7-8 to TRBJ2-1, with a tentative D call TRBD1 (5 bases). Germline V gene lookup returns CDR1 SGHVS and CDR2 FQNEAQ. The CDR3 runs 12 residues. Trimming cost V 5 bases and J 8 bases, with 10 bases left between them. The CDR3 nucleotides read TGTGCCAGCAGCACCCCAGGGTATGAGCAGTTCTTC. Translating it yields CASSTPGYEQFF.

The chain employs TRBV28 and TRBJ2-2; D tentatively reads TRBD1 or TRBD2 (5 bases each). This CDR3 spans 16 amino acids. V dropped 6 bases and J dropped 0 bases, with 14 bases sitting between them. Germline CDR1 MDHEN, CDR2 SYDVKM. The CDR3 region is CASSPGDAPNTGELFF. The CDR3 DNA sequence: TGTGCCAGCAGCCCTGGGGACGCACCGAACACCGGGGAGCTGTTTTTT.

The chain employs TRBV5-1 and TRBJ2-5, with a possible D match to TRBD1 (5 bases). V shed 7 bases and J shed 3 bases, with 22 bases lying between them. The CDR3 runs 16 residues. In germline, CDR1 is SGHRS, CDR2 YFSETQ. The chain's CDR3 is CASRSGRTPTEETQYF. CDR3 sequence (DNA): TGCGCCAGCCGGTCCGGAAGGACACCCACCGAAGAGACCCAGTACTTC.

The chain recombines TRBV19 with TRBJ1-2; 9 bases are a match to TRBD1. The V segment lost 5 bases and the J segment 6 bases; nucleotides outside the gene matches: 4. This CDR3 comprises 13 residues. In germline, CDR1 is LNHDA, CDR2 SQIVND (reference sequence). DNA of the CDR3: TGTGCCAGTAGTCCACAGGGGGCGGATGGCTACACCTTC. Translating gives CASSPQGADGYTF.

The chain joins TRBV18 to TRBJ1-4; TRBD1 aligns across 8 bases. This CDR3 spans 14 amino acids. CDR1 and CDR2 (germline): KGHSH, LQKENI. V gave up 5 bases and J gave up 4 bases; unmatched junction bases: 3. This chain's CDR3 is CASSSGQDNEKLFF. The CDR3 coding sequence is TGTGCCAGCTCATCGGGACAGGATAATGAAAAACTGTTTTTT.

CDR3 sequence reads: CASSQDRGYGYTF. The CDR3 DNA sequence: TGTGCCAGCAGTCAAGACAGGGGATATGGCTACACCTTC. The V call is TRBV28, the J call TRBJ1-2; the match to TRBD1 covers 8 bases. The germline V gene encodes CDR1 MDHEN and CDR2 SYDVKM. This CDR3 spans 13 amino acids. The V and J ends lost 5 bases and 5 bases, in that order; junction bases with no gene match: 4.

The chain uses TRBV10-3 and TRBJ2-3; 15 positions agree with TRBD2. Germline values: CDR1 ENHRY, CDR2 SYGVKD. Losses at the gene ends were 6 bases for V and 5 bases for J; bases not matched to a gene: 9. The CDR3 totals 17 residues. The CDR3 DNA follows: TGTGCCATCAGAGGACTAGCGGGAGGGCCGGGAGGAGATACGCAGTATTTT. Protein product: CAIRGLAGGPGGDTQYF.

The chain recombines TRBV11-1 with TRBJ2-7, with D unclear. Germline V gene data show CDR1 as SGHAT and CDR2 as FQDESV (reference sequence). The V end lost 8 bases, the J end lost 2 bases, and 16 bases lay between the germline ends. This CDR3 is built from 14 residues. This chain's CDR3 is CASGRQVPPYEQYF. In DNA, the CDR3 is TGTGCCAGCGGACGTCAGGTCCCGCCCTACGAGCAGTACTTC. Complete variable domain (other parts from reference TRBV11-1 and TRBJ2-7): EAEVAQSPRYKITEKSQAVAFWCDPISGHATLYWYRQILGQGPELLVQFQDESVVDDSQLPKDRFSAERLKGVDSTLKIQPAELGDSAMYLCASGRQVPPYEQYFGPGTRLTVT.

This chain links TRBV14 with TRBJ2-5; D assignment may be TRBD1 or TRBD2 (6 bases each). Per the germline V gene, CDR1 is SGHDN and CDR2 is FVKESK. This CDR3 is 15 amino acids long. V was shortened by 2 bases and J by 4 bases, with 14 bases between the two germline ends. The CDR3 protein is CASSQQGPRGETQYF. The DNA of the CDR3 is TGTGCCAGCAGCCAACAGGGGCCGCGGGGAGAGACCCAGTACTTC.

This sequence joins TRBV6-5 and TRBJ2-7; D is ambiguous. In germline, CDR1 is MNHEY, CDR2 SVGAGI. This CDR3 region has 15 residues. V was cut by 6 bases and J by 3 bases, with 18 bases left in between. CDR3 region: CASRAQSEISYEQYF. The CDR3 nucleotides read TGTGCCAGCAGGGCTCAATCCGAGATCAGCTACGAGCAGTACTTC.

The chain links TRBV6-1 to TRBJ2-3; D gene unclear. V lost 1 base, J lost 2 bases, and 4 bases lay in between. The CDR3 consists of 13 residues. Germline loops: CDR1 MNHNS, CDR2 SASEGT. The CDR3 sequence is CASSEVVTDTQYF. The CDR3 DNA sequence: TGTGCCAGCAGTGAAGTCGTCACAGATACGCAGTATTTT.

The CDR3 spells CSVEDIGRVYGYTF. The CDR3 region has the DNA TGCAGCGTTGAAGACATCGGACGGGTTTATGGCTACACCTTC. The chain joins TRBV29-1 to TRBJ1-2; D is unresolved. The germline V gene has CDR1 SQVTM and CDR2 ANQGSEA. V lost 0 bases to trimming and J lost 5 bases, with 13 bases between them. This CDR3 contains 14 residues. The full variable domain, rest sourced from reference TRBV29-1 and TRBJ1-2, is SAVISQKPSRDICQRGTSLTIQCQVDSQVTMMFWYRQQPGQSLTLIATANQGSEATYESGFVIDKFPISRPNLTFSTLTVSNMSPEDSSIYLCSVEDIGRVYGYTFGSGTRLTVV.

The chain joins TRBV19 to TRBJ2-3; D perhaps matches TRBD2 (5 bases). CDR3 length: 14 amino acids. Germline V CDR1 and CDR2: LNHDA, SQIVND (reference sequence). Between the trimmed V and J ends, which lost 3 bases and 2 bases, there was a span of 9 bases. The CDR3 DNA is TGTGCCAGTAGTATCACGAGGGACACAGATACGCAGTATTTT. Amino acid sequence: CASSITRDTDTQYF. Full variable domain (remainder filled in from reference TRBV19 and TRBJ2-3): DGGITQSPKYLFRKEGQNVTLSCEQNLNHDAMYWYRQDPGQGLRLIYYSQIVNDFQKGDIAEGYSVSREKKESFPLTVTSAQKNPTAFYLCASSITRDTDTQYFGPGTRLTVL.